This T cell receptor (beta chain) was identified in a study of blood T cell repertoires in COVID-19. Libraries were prepared by immunoSEQ multiplex PCR; TCRdb keeps only in-frame clonotypes and omits some of them. Here the sample spans 250,000 to 300,000 clones, around 81% being singletons. The CDR3 has 12 amino acids. Deletions cut 5 bases from V and 4 bases from J, with 4 bases between. Germline assignment: CDR1 SGHKS and CDR2 YYEKEE (reference sequence). This receptor was taken from a woman aged 55-75 years with active or convalescent COVID-19. The sequencing input was peripheral blood. The chain couples TRBV5-5 to TRBJ1-6, with unresolved D. CDR3 sequence: CASSIYNSPLHF. DNA for the CDR3: TGTGCCAGCAGTATTTATAATTCACCCCTCCACTTT.